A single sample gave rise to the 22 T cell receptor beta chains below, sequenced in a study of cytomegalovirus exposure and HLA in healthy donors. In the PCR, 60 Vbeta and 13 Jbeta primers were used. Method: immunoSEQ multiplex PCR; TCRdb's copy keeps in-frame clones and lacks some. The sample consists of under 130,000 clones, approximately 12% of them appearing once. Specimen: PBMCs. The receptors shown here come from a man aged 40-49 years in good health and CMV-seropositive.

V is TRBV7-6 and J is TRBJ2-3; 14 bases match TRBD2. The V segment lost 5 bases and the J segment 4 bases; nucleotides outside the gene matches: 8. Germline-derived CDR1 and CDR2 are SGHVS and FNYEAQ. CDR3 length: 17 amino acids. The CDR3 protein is CASSPMGLAGVSDTQYF. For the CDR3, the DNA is TGTGCCAGCAGCCCTATGGGACTAGCGGGAGTATCAGATACGCAGTATTTT.

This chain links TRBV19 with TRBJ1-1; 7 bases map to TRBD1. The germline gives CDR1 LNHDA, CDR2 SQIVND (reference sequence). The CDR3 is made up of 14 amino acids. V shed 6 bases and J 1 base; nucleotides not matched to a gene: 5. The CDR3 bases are TGTGCCAGTAGGAAACAGGGGTCGAACACTGAAGCTTTCTTT. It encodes CASRKQGSNTEAFF.

The DNA of the CDR3 is TGCGCCAGCAGCCAAGATTTGGGCCAGGGTTTGGAAAAACTGTTTTTT. Protein: CASSQDLGQGLEKLFF. The chain links TRBV4-3 to TRBJ1-4, with D possibly TRBD1 on 5 matching bases. Trimming removed 0 bases at V and 8 bases at J, with 16 bases between. This CDR3 is 16 amino acids long. The germline gives CDR1 LGHNA, CDR2 YSLEER.

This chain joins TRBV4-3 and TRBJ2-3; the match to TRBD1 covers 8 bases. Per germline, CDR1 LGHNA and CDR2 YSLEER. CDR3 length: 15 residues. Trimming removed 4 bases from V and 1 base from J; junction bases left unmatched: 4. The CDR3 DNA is TGCGCCAGCAGCCGCGACAGGGGAGGCACAGATACGCAGTATTTT. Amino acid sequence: CASSRDRGGTDTQYF.

CDR3 coding DNA: TGCGCCAGCAGCCAGAGGACAGGGAACACTGAAGCTTTCTTT. Its translation: CASSQRTGNTEAFF. V usage is TRBV4-1 and J usage is TRBJ1-1; 7 nucleotides match TRBD1. This CDR3 is 14 amino acids long. Germline-derived CDR1 and CDR2 are MGHRA and YSYEKL. Trimming cost V 3 bases and J 1 base; bases outside gene matches: 2.

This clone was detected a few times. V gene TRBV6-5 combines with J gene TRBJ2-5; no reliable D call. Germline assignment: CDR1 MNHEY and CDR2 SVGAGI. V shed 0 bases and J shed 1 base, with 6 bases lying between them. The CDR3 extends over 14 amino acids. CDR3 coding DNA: TGTGCCAGCAGTTACTCGAACTTCCAAGAGACCCAGTACTTC. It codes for CASSYSNFQETQYF.

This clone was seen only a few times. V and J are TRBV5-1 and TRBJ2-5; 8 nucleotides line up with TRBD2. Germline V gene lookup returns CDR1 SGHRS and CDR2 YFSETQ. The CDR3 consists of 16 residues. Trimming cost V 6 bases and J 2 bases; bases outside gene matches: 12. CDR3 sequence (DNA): TGCGCCAGCACCCGGGGGGTAGCGGGAAAGCAAGAGACCCAGTACTTC. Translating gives CASTRGVAGKQETQYF.

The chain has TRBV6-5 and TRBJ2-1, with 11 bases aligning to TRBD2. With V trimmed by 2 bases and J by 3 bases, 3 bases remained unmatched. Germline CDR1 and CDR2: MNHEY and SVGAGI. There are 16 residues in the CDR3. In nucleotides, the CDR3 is TGTGCCAGCAGTTACCTGGGACTAGCGGACTACAATGAGCAGTTCTTC. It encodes CASSYLGLADYNEQFF.

For the CDR3, the DNA is TGTGCCAGCAGCTTGGGGGGGGGCCCTGCCTACGAGCAGTACTTC. Translated: CASSLGGGPAYEQYF. J is TRBJ2-7 and V is TRBV5-4, with a possible D match to TRBD2 (7 bases). V was shortened by 0 bases and J by 2 bases, with 12 bases between the two germline ends. This CDR3 has 15 residues. CDR1 and CDR2 (germline): SGHNT, YYREEE (reference sequence).

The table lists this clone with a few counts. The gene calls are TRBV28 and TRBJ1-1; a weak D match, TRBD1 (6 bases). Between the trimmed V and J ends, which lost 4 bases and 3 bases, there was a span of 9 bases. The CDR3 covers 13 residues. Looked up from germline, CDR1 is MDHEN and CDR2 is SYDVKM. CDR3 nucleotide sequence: TGTGCCAGCAGTTCCAGGGGAGACACTGAAGCTTTCTTT. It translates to CASSSRGDTEAFF. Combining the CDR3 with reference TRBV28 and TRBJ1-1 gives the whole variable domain DVKVTQSSRYLVKRTGEKVFLECVQDMDHENMFWYRQDPGLGLRLIYFSYDVKMKEKGDIPEGYSVSREKKERFSLILESASTNQTSMYLCASSSRGDTEAFFGQGTRLTVV.

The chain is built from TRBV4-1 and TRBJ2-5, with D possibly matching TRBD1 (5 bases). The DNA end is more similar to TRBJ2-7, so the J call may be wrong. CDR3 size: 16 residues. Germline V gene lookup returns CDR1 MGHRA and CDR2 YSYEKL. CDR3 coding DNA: TGCGCCAGCAGCCAAGGGCCGTTGGGGCGGTTCGACGAGCAGTACTTC. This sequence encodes CASSQGPLGRFDEQYF.

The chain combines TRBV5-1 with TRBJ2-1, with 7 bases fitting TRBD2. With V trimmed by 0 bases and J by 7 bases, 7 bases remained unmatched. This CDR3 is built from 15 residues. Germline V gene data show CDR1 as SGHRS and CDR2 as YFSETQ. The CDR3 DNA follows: TGCGCCAGCAGCTTGGGGGGGAGGGCCTTAAATGAGCAGTTCTTC. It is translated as CASSLGGRALNEQFF. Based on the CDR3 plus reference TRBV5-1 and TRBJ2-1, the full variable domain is KAGVTQTPRYLIKTRGQQVTLSCSPISGHRSVSWYQQTPGQGLQFLFEYFSETQRNKGNFPGRFSGRQFSNSRSEMNVSTLELGDSALYLCASSLGGRALNEQFFGPGTRLTVL.

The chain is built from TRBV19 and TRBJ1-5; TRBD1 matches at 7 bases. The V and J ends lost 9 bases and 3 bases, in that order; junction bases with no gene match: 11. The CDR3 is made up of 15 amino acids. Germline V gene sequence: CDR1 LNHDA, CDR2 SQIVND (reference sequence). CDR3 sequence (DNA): TGTGCCAGCGGTGAGACGGGACAGCTCAATCAGCCCCAGCATTTT. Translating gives CASGETGQLNQPQHF.

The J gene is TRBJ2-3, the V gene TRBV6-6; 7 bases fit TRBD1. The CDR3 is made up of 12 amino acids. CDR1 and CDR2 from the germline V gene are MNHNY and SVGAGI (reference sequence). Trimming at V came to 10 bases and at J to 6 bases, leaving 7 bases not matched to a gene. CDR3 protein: CAIRGPSDTQYF. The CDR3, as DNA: TGTGCCATAAGGGGGCCCAGCGATACGCAGTATTTT.

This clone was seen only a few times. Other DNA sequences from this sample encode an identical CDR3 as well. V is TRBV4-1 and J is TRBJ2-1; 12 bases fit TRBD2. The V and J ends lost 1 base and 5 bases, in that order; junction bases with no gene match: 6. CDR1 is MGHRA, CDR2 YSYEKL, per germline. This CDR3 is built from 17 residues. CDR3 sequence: CASSQGPASGGDNEQFF. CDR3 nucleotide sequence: TGCGCCAGCAGCCAAGGGCCCGCTAGCGGGGGGGACAATGAGCAGTTCTTC.

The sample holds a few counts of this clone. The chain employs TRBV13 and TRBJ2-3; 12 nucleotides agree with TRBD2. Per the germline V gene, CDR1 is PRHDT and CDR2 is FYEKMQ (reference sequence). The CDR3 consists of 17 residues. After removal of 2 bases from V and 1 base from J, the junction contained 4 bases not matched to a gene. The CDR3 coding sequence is TGTGCCAGCAGCTTACTAGCGGGAGGGCCTGGCACAGATACGCAGTATTTT. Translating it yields CASSLLAGGPGTDTQYF.

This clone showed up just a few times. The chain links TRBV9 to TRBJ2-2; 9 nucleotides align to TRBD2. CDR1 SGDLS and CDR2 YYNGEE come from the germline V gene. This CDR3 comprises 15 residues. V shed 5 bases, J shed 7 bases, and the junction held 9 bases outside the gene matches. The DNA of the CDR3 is TGTGCCAGCAGACCGGGACTAGCTCTTAACGGGGAGCTGTTTTTT. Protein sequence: CASRPGLALNGELFF.

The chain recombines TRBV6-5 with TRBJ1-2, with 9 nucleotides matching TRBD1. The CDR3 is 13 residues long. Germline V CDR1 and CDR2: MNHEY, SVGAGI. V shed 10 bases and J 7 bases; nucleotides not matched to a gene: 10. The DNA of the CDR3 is TGTGCCATCAACCGGGACAGGGAGAGTGGCTACACCTTC. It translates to CAINRDRESGYTF.

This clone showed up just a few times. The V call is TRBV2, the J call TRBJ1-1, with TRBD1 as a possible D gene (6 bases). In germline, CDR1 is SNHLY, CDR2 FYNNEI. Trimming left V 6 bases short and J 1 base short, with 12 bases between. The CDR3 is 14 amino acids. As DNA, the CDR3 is TGTGCCAGCAGCCTACAGGGTGAGAACACTGAAGCTTTCTTT. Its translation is CASSLQGENTEAFF.

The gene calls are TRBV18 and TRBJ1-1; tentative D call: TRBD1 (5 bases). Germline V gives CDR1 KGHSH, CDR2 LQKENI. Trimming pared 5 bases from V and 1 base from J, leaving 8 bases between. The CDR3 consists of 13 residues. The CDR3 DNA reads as TGTGCCAGCTCAGTAGACAGGAACACTGAAGCTTTCTTT. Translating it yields CASSVDRNTEAFF.

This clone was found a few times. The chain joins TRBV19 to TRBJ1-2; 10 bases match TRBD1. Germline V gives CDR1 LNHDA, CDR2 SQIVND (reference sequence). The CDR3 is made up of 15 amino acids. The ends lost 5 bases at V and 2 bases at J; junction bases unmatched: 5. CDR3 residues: CASSLGQGRNYGYTF. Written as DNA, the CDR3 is TGTGCCAGTAGTCTGGGACAGGGGCGCAACTATGGCTACACCTTC.

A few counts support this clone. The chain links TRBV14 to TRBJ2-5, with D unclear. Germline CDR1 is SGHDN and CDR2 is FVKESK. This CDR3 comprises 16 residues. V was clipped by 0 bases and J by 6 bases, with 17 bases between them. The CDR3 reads CASSQEPAVPLQTQYF. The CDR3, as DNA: TGTGCCAGCAGCCAAGAACCTGCAGTCCCCCTCCAGACCCAGTACTTC.